This T cell receptor beta chain was obtained from a study of blood T cell repertoires in COVID-19. Deletions cut 4 bases from V and 0 bases from J, with 13 bases between. Looked up from germline, CDR1 is LNHDA and CDR2 is SQIVND (reference sequence). The CDR3 has 15 residues. The data were produced by immunoSEQ multiplex PCR, yet TCRdb's version contains in-frame clones alone and is incomplete. The sample lists under 350,000 clones; about nine tenths were seen once. The chain couples TRBV19 to TRBJ2-7; perhaps TRBD1 as D (5 bases). The sample comprised peripheral blood. The receptor's source is a man aged 45-65 years with acute or convalescent COVID-19. The CDR3 reads CASSNKGANSYEQYF. The DNA of the CDR3 is TGTGCCAGTAGTAATAAAGGGGCTAACTCCTACGAGCAGTACTTC.